This T cell receptor (beta chain) was profiled in a study of T cell responses to AZD1222 COVID-19 vaccine. This CDR3 region has 13 residues. Trimming removed 5 bases at V and 5 bases at J, with 12 bases between. Germline CDR1 SEHNR, CDR2 FQNEAQ (reference sequence). Study results and caveats: Along spike, vaccine-associated CD4 TCRs were found throughout, with dominance at 160-218 and 743-854. Donors skewed white British and female; clonal diversity was possibly underestimated.

Data came from immunoSEQ multiplex PCR; TCRdb stores just in-frame clones and leaves some out. The table shows some 84,000 clones, with 80% to 90% occurring only once. Comment on this clone: Its matching antigen is unknown.

Researchers grouped second doses given at about 4 or about 12 weeks into one pool. The receptor was isolated from an adult who received the AZD1222 COVID-19 vaccine. This chain links TRBV7-9 with TRBJ1-1; weak D call: TRBD1 (6 bases). The source material was peripheral blood, sampled 28 days after the second AZD1222 dose. The chain's CDR3 is CASSTDRWTEAFF. CDR3 bases: TGTGCCAGCAGCACGGACAGATGGACTGAAGCTTTCTTT.